This TCR beta chain was captured in a study of cytotoxic CD8 clonotypes in ibrutinib-treated CLL. Study outcomes and limitations: Shared public clonotypes were rare, and on treatment they either got smaller or stayed the same.

TCRdb's copy holds only in-frame clones and misses some; the assay was immunoSEQ multiplex PCR. The sample holds around 150,000 clones, approximately 80% seen once. With regard to this clone: Its antigen remains unidentified.

The V and J ends lost 0 bases and 0 bases respectively, with 6 bases between them. Germline V gene data show CDR1 as SGHRS and CDR2 as YFSETQ. This CDR3 spans 14 amino acids. Cryopreserved PBMCs supplied about 1.9 micrograms of genomic DNA for TCR beta libraries. The chain joins TRBV5-1 to TRBJ1-2; D not resolved. This specimen was PBMCs, taken after 12 months of ibrutinib treatment. The TCR comes from a human donor with chronic lymphocytic leukemia. DNA for the CDR3: TGCGCCAGCAGCTTGGAGGTAGCTAACTATGGCTACACCTTC. Protein sequence: CASSLEVANYGYTF.